The text below deals with one T cell receptor beta chain. Antigen: not known. Additional DNA sequences in this sample encode the identical CDR3. This sample was taken from a study of shared clonotypes between healthy human individuals. For the study at large: CD8 memory received one plate per donor, CD8 naive two, CD4 memory three and CD4 naive three. The study's findings and limits: The authors sampled blood alone, and tissue repertoires likely differ. The expectation was that sequencing depth would affect clonotype sharing among donors.

Trimming took off 2 bases at V and 8 bases at J, with 13 bases between the two ends. Germline CDR1 and CDR2: KGHSH and LQKENI. The CDR3 loop spans 14 amino acids. Using immunoSEQ multiplex PCR, the repertoire was profiled, and TCRdb retains in-frame clones only, with some absent. The data show about 1 million clones, with roughly 80% seen just once and about 1.4% held by the top ten. This receptor was taken from a man aged 18 to 30 in good health. Sequencing was performed on memory CD4+ T cells sorted from blood. As for subset: CD45RA-negative fraction. The chain joins TRBV18 to TRBJ2-1; D is perhaps TRBD2 (6 bases). The CDR3 nucleotides read TGTGCCAGCTCACCAACCGGGACTCGAGATGAGCAGTTCTTC. As protein: CASSPTGTRDEQFF.